This T cell receptor (beta chain) is drawn from a study of T cell clones after liver transplantation. As for the study in general: TCRbeta sequencing after a pre-transplant mixed lymphocyte reaction identified graft-donor-reactive clones, later tracked in post-transplant blood. Standard immunosuppression, with no induction, continued until 12-24 months after transplant. Study observations and caveats: Circulating graft-donor-reactive CD4 TCRbeta sequences fell significantly post-transplant in 5 of 8 subjects.

This clone showed up just a few times. The target antigen is unknown. The protocol was immunoSEQ multiplex PCR, while the TCRdb copy is restricted to in-frame clones and leaves out a portion. Here the sample spans 20,000 to 25,000 clones, 55% to 75% being singletons. This receptor was obtained from a human donor who received a liver transplant. The sequencing here drew on CD4+ T cells from blood, taken before liver transplant.

CDR3 region: CASSRQGGSYEQYF. The DNA for the CDR3 is TGTGCCAGCAGTCGACAGGGGGGCTCCTACGAGCAGTACTTC. This chain links TRBV5-4 with TRBJ2-7; 9 bases map to TRBD1. The CDR3 loop spans 14 amino acids. Germline CDR1 is SGHNT and CDR2 is YYREEE (reference sequence). The junction had 3 bases not matched to a gene; V was cut back by 5 bases and J by 0 bases.